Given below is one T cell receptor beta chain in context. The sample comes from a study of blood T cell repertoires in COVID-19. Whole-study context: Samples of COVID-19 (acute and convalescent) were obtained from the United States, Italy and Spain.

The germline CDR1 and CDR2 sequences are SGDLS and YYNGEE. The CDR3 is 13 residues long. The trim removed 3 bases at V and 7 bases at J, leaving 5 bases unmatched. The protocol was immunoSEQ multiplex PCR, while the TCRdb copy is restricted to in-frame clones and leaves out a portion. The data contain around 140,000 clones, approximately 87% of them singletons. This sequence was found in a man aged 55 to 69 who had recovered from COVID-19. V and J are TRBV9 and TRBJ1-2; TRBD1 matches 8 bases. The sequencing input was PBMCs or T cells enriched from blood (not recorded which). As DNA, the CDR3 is TGTGCCAGCAGCGACAGGGGGTTCGGTGGCTACACCTTC. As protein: CASSDRGFGGYTF.